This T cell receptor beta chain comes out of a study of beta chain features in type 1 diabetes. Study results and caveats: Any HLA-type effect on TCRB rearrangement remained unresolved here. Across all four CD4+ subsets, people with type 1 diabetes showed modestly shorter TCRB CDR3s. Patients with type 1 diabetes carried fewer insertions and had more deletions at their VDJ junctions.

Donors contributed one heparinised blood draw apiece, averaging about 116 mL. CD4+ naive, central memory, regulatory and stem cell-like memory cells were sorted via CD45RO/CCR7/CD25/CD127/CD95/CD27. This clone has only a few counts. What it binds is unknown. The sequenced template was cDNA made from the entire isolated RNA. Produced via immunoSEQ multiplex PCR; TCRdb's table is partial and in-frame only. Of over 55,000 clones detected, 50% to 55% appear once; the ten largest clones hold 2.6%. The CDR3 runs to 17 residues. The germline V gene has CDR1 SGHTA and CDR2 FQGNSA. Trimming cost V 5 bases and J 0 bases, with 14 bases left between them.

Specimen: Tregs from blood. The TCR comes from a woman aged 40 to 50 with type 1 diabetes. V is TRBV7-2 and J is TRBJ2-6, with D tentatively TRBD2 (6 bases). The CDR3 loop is CASSPRELGSGANVLTF. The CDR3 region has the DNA TGTGCCAGCAGCCCCCGGGAGCTTGGCTCTGGGGCCAACGTCCTGACTTTC. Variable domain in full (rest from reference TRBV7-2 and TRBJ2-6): GAGVSQSPSNKVTEKGKDVELRCDPISGHTALYWYRQSLGQGLEFLIYFQGNSAPDKSGLPSDRFSAERTGGSVSTLTIQRTQQEDSAVYLCASSPRELGSGANVLTFGAGSRLTVL.